The 19 T cell receptor beta chains below all came from one sample that was sequenced in a study of T cells in localized non-small cell lung cancer. Profiled with immunoSEQ multiplex PCR; TCRdb holds only in-frame clones, not every one. The table records around 78,000 clones, approximately 90% of them present only once. The sample consisted of peripheral blood, taken before any cancer treatment. All receptors come from a woman aged 40-70 years with stage I squamous cell lung carcinoma.

The genes are TRBV5-4 and TRBJ2-5; a weak D match, TRBD2 (6 bases). Germline CDR1 SGHNT, CDR2 YYREEE (reference sequence). The CDR3 has 15 residues. V was pared by 7 bases and J by 4 bases, with 20 bases between. The DNA for the CDR3 is TGTGCCAGCTTCGCCGGGGCTAGCGCTCGAGAGACCCAGTACTTC. This encodes CASFAGASARETQYF.

The chain uses TRBV4-2 and TRBJ1-2; the D gene is possibly TRBD1 (5 bases). Germline V gene data show CDR1 as LGHNA and CDR2 as YNFKEQ. The CDR3 loop spans 14 amino acids. Trimming pared 1 base from V and 8 bases from J, leaving 14 bases between. The CDR3 spells CASSQGQSAVGYTF. In nucleotides, the CDR3 is TGTGCCAGCAGCCAAGGACAGTCGGCCGTCGGCTACACCTTC.

The V gene is TRBV2, the J gene TRBJ2-3, with 14 bases fitting TRBD2. V was pared by 1 base and J by 5 bases, with 5 bases of the junction left unmatched. The germline V gene encodes CDR1 SNHLY and CDR2 FYNNEI. The CDR3 runs to 17 residues. CDR3 amino acids: CASSEDGTSGGGDTQYF. The CDR3 nucleotides are TGTGCCAGCAGTGAAGACGGGACTAGCGGGGGTGGAGATACGCAGTATTTT.

The rearrangement links TRBV6-1 to TRBJ2-7; D is possibly TRBD2 (6 bases). Trimming stripped 6 bases from V and 0 bases from J, with 15 bases between. Per germline, CDR1 MNHNS and CDR2 SASEGT. This CDR3 has 15 residues. The CDR3 loop is CASRIGGRFSYEQYF. In nucleotides, the CDR3 is TGTGCCAGCAGAATCGGAGGGCGGTTCTCCTACGAGCAGTACTTC.

The chain joins TRBV5-6 to TRBJ1-5, with D maybe TRBD1 (6 bases). This CDR3 is built from 15 residues. Germline CDR1 reads SGHDT; CDR2 reads YYEEEE. V lost 4 bases to trimming and J lost 5 bases, with 16 bases between them. As DNA, the CDR3 is TGTGCCAGCAGCCGGGCGGGGACACTCTATCAGCCCCAGCATTTT. Translated, it gives CASSRAGTLYQPQHF.

This clone appeared once. The chain has TRBV4-1 and TRBJ2-7, with 7 nucleotides matching TRBD1. The CDR3 loop spans 19 amino acids. CDR1 is MGHRA, CDR2 YSYEKL, per germline. Losses at the gene ends were 1 base for V and 3 bases for J; bases not matched to a gene: 18. CDR3 nucleotide sequence: TGCGCCAGCAGCCAAGCACCTCGCTCGAAGACAGGGTGGAACTACGAGCAGTACTTC. Amino acids: CASSQAPRSKTGWNYEQYF.

The gene calls are TRBV11-2 and TRBJ1-6, with 8 bases matching TRBD1. J lost 10 bases, V lost 3 bases, and 5 bases had no gene match. Per germline, CDR1 SGHAT and CDR2 FQNNGV. The CDR3 has 14 amino acids. CDR3 DNA: TGTGCCAGCAGCTTCGCACAGGGGGTCTCACCCCTCCACTTT. It is translated as CASSFAQGVSPLHF.

The rearrangement uses TRBV9 and TRBJ1-2; the D gene is possibly TRBD1 (6 bases). This CDR3 has 12 amino acids. CDR1 and CDR2 (germline): SGDLS, YYNGEE. The V and J ends lost 1 base and 6 bases respectively, with 7 bases between them. CDR3 bases: TGTGCCAGCAGCGTACCAGGGGATGGCTACACCTTC. Protein product: CASSVPGDGYTF.

The V and J genes are TRBV29-1 and TRBJ1-2; the D gene is possibly TRBD1 (5 bases). Germline-derived CDR1 and CDR2 are SQVTM and ANQGSEA. The CDR3 spans 15 residues. V was clipped by 6 bases and J by 4 bases, with 21 bases between them. The CDR3 here is CSVDQDERGGYGYTF. CDR3 in DNA: TGCAGCGTAGATCAAGACGAGAGGGGTGGCTATGGCTACACCTTC.

This chain uses TRBV10-1 with TRBJ1-1; D ambiguous. V shed 4 bases and J shed 1 base, with 4 bases lying between them. This CDR3 contains 12 residues. Germline CDR1 WNHNN, CDR2 SYGVQD (reference sequence). CDR3 residues: CASSVGNTEAFF. DNA of the CDR3: TGCGCCAGCAGTGTTGGGAACACTGAAGCTTTCTTT.

The chain joins TRBV4-1 to TRBJ2-3; maybe TRBD2 (5 bases). The germline V and J ends were trimmed by 6 bases and 5 bases, with 9 bases remaining between them. CDR3 length equals 12 residues. The germline V gene has CDR1 MGHRA and CDR2 YSYEKL. The CDR3 protein is CASSLRGDTQYF. For the CDR3, the DNA is TGCGCCAGCAGTCTCCGGGGAGATACGCAGTATTTT.

This clone has more than one count but fewer than ten. The rearrangement uses TRBV6-5 and TRBJ1-1; 8 nucleotides align to TRBD1. V was clipped by 0 bases and J by 11 bases; unmatched bases: 11. CDR1 is MNHEY and CDR2 is SVGAGI in the germline V gene. This CDR3 has 15 amino acids. DNA of the CDR3: TGTGCCAGCAGTTACTCGACGACAGGGGCTAAGGGGGCTTTCTTT. Its translation: CASSYSTTGAKGAFF.

The chain joins TRBV19 to TRBJ2-6; D ambiguous. CDR1 and CDR2 from the germline V gene are LNHDA and SQIVND (reference sequence). The V and J ends lost 1 base and 0 bases respectively, with 7 bases between them. The length of the CDR3 is 16 residues. In DNA, the CDR3 is TGTGCCAGTAGTATAGGGCCCCACTCTGGGGCCAACGTCCTGACTTTC. This gives the protein CASSIGPHSGANVLTF.

The V call is TRBV4-1, the J call TRBJ2-7; TRBD1 is a possible D gene (6 bases). CDR1 is MGHRA, CDR2 YSYEKL, per germline. Trimming left V 0 bases short and J 3 bases short, with 12 bases between. CDR3 length: 15 residues. This chain's CDR3 is CASSQDPGQSYEQYF. CDR3 coding DNA: TGCGCCAGCAGCCAAGATCCCGGACAGAGCTACGAGCAGTACTTC.

This chain's CDR3 is CASSQRGLRIGNTIYF. The CDR3 DNA follows: TGCGCCAGCAGCCAGAGGGGACTCCGCATCGGAAACACCATATATTTT. This chain links TRBV4-1 with TRBJ1-3, with a weak D call TRBD1 (5 bases). Trimming stripped 3 bases from V and 4 bases from J, with 16 bases between. CDR1 is MGHRA, CDR2 YSYEKL, per germline. CDR3 length: 16 residues.

Here the CDR3 DNA reads TGTGCCAGTGGAGGGAATTCACCCCTCCACTTT. This gives the protein CASGGNSPLHF. This chain uses TRBV2 with TRBJ1-6, with D hard to call. The CDR3 extends over 11 amino acids. In germline, CDR1 is SNHLY, CDR2 FYNNEI. The V gene lost 9 bases and the J gene lost 7 bases, with 7 bases spanning the gap.

The rearrangement joins TRBV7-9 to TRBJ1-2; D is undetermined. CDR1 and CDR2 from the germline V gene are SEHNR and FQNEAQ (reference sequence). This CDR3 region has 14 residues. Trimming took off 0 bases at V and 2 bases at J, with 7 bases between the two ends. CDR3 in DNA: TGTGCCAGCAGCTTAGCGGAGGGAAACTATGGCTACACCTTC. Residues: CASSLAEGNYGYTF.

This clone appeared a single time. The chain has TRBV2 and TRBJ1-2; D is unclear. V lost 2 bases and J 6 bases, leaving 10 bases between the germline ends. CDR1 is SNHLY and CDR2 is FYNNEI in the germline V gene. This CDR3 has 13 amino acids. The CDR3 reads CASSEIGSDGYTF. The CDR3 coding sequence is TGTGCCAGCAGTGAAATAGGGTCCGATGGCTACACCTTC.

Here the CDR3 reads CASSFDRNQPQHF. CDR3 nucleotide sequence: TGTGCCAGCAGCTTTGACAGGAATCAGCCCCAGCATTTT. The chain is built from TRBV7-2 and TRBJ1-5; a possible D gene is TRBD1 (6 bases). V was clipped by 3 bases and J by 4 bases, with 7 bases between them. Germline V gene lookup returns CDR1 SGHTA and CDR2 FQGNSA. This CDR3 spans 13 amino acids.